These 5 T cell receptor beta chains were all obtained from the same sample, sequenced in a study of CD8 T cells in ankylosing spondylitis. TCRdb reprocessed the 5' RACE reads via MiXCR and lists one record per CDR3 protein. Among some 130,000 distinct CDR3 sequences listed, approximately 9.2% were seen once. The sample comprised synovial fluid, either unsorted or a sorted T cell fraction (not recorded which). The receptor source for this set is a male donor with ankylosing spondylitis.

CDR3 region: CASSFETGDYNEQFF. DNA for the CDR3: TGTGCCAGCAGTTTTGAGACAGGGGATTACAATGAGCAGTTCTTC. The chain joins TRBV27 to TRBJ2-1; 8 nucleotides align to TRBD1. V shed 3 bases and J 4 bases; nucleotides not matched to a gene: 5. The CDR3 sequence is 15 residues long. CDR1 is MNHEY and CDR2 is SMNVEV in the germline V gene (reference sequence).

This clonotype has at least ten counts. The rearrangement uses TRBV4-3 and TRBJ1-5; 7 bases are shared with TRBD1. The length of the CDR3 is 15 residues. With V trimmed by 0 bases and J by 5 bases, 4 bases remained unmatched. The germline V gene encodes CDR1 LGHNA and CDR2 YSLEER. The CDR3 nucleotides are TGCGCCAGCAGCCAAGAAGGGGGCGGCGATCAGCCCCAGCATTTT. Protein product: CASSQEGGGDQPQHF.

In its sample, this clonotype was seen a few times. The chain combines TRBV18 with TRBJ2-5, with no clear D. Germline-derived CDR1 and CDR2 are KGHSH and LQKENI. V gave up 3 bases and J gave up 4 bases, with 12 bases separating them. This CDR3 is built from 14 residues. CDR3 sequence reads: CASSPGSQGETQYF. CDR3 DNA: TGTGCCAGCTCACCCGGGTCCCAAGGAGAGACCCAGTACTTC.

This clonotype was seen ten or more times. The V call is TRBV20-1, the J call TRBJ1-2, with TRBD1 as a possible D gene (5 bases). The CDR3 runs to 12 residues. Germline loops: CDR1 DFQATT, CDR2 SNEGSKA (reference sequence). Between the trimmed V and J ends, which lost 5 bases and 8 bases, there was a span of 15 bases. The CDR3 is CSARGPAEGYTF. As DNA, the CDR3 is TGCAGTGCTCGGGGACCGGCTGAAGGCTACACCTTC.

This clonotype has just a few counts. Here the CDR3 DNA reads TGTGCCAGCAGCCTCGGGACAGGGGGGAATTCACCCCTCCACTTT. It translates to CASSLGTGGNSPLHF. The chain is built from TRBV28 and TRBJ1-6, with 11 bases identical to TRBD1. The V gene end was trimmed by 6 bases and the J gene end by 7 bases; junction bases not matched to a gene: 5. CDR1 is MDHEN, CDR2 SYDVKM, per germline. The CDR3 loop spans 15 amino acids. Using reference TRBV28 and TRBJ1-6 for the parts outside the CDR3, the full variable domain is DVKVTQSSRYLVKRTGEKVFLECVQDMDHENMFWYRQDPGLGLRLIYFSYDVKMKEKGDIPEGYSVSREKKERFSLILESASTNQTSMYLCASSLGTGGNSPLHFGNGTRLTVT.